Each of the 5 T cell receptor beta chains below was sequenced from the same sample in a study of T cells expressing NK-cell markers (dated by TCRdb to about 2020). Library creation used 5' RACE. This sample was sequenced with an Illumina HiSeq 2000. Reads reprocessed by TCRdb are summarized as one entry per CDR3 protein sequence, and DNA is absent. The sample's table lists a count of about 450,000 distinct CDR3 sequences. The biggest ten clones account for less than 7.5% of the sample. Source material: blood T cells: a sorted CD56 or NKG2C T cell subset, CD4+ or CD8+ T cells, or bulk PBMC T cells (not recorded which). The receptors come from a woman aged 18 to 69 in good health.

The CDR3 is CSAPRDLTYEQYF. The chain employs TRBV20-1 and TRBJ2-7; the TCRdb D gene call, TRBD2, has no DNA to confirm it. Germline V gene sequence: CDR1 DFQATT, CDR2 SNEGSKA (reference sequence). The CDR3 is 13 amino acids.

The gene calls are TRBV6-5 and TRBJ1-3; TCRdb calls TRBD1, which cannot be checked without DNA. Per the germline V gene, CDR1 is MNHEY and CDR2 is SVGAGI. The CDR3 covers 18 residues. CDR3 loop: CASSYSGDLISSGNTIYF.

V usage is TRBV30 and J usage is TRBJ1-1; the TCRdb call, TRBD1, lacks DNA for checking. This CDR3 contains 11 residues. The germline V gene has CDR1 GTSNPN and CDR2 SVGIG (reference sequence). The CDR3 spells CAWKGENRAFF.

The chain uses TRBV7-3 and TRBJ2-1; TCRdb designates TRBD1, a call that cannot be tested without DNA. Germline V lookup: CDR1 SGHTA, CDR2 FQGTGA. The CDR3 is 14 amino acids. The CDR3 sequence is CASSLGAGVAEQFF.

The V and J genes are TRBV20-1 and TRBJ1-4; TCRdb outputs TRBD1, but without DNA this stays unchecked. The germline V gene encodes CDR1 DFQATT and CDR2 SNEGSKA (reference sequence). CDR3 length equals 14 residues. The CDR3 reads CSATNRGANEKLFF.